This TCR beta chain was obtained from a study of vaccination and CD4 T cells after COVID-19 (dated by TCRdb to between 2020 and 2023). Some background on the complete study: SARS-CoV-2 positivity had been established in the convalescent patients by nasal swab PCR, and mild disease was recorded in several of these patients and severe disease in one. Post-vaccine blood samples were collected a median of about 66 days after the second vaccine dose, ranging from 14 to 241 days. Each participant got two doses of either the Pfizer-BioNTech BNT162b2 vaccine (n=8) or the Moderna mRNA-1273 vaccine (n=2). Six males and four females were included in the convalescent cohort, with two Hispanic individuals, seven Caucasians, two Asians and one multiracial person represented. Control cultures received a CEFX viral epitope pool as the positive control, an HIV-1 Nef peptide pool as the negative control, or no peptide. In over 8 COVID-19 convalescent patients and 4 infection-naive healthy vaccine recipients, researchers compared the spike-specific CD4+ TCR repertoire from before mRNA vaccination with the repertoire from after. Culture stimuli were overlapping spike peptide pools from SARS-CoV-2 and from the common cold coronaviruses HCoV-NL63, HCoV-OC43 and HCoV-229E. Post-COVID blood samples were collected from convalescent patients a median of approximately 93 days after diagnosis, with a range of about 30 to 180 days. General conclusions and limits of the study: Among the post-vaccine SARS-CoV-2-reactive clones in convalescent patients, a median 86.3% showed up only after vaccination, which suggests vaccine-specific priming. Only a relatively small number of convalescent patients were included in the study, and early timepoints following natural infection were not analyzed. Although the median number of SARS-CoV-2-reactive clonotypes went up from 20 to 25 after infection to 38 after vaccination, the increase was not significant. Nearly all vaccine-specific clones in convalescent patients (304 of 307) were mono-reactive for SARS-CoV-2 spike rather than cross-reactive with common cold coronaviruses.

The library was built by means of PCR. TCR sequencing of DNA from cultured CD4+ T cells used the Oncomine TCR Beta short-read assay at the Johns Hopkins FTIC core. The QIAamp micro DNA kit was used to extract genomic DNA from the cultured CD4+ T cells. Oncomine TCR Beta libraries made from cultured CD4+ T cells were pooled using unique dual indexes and sequenced on an Illumina iSeq 100. Under the source paper's analysis protocol: Non-productive sequences were removed, and CDR3s that did not start with C, did not end with F or W, or were shorter than 7 amino acids were discarded. The MANAFEST web application was used to identify antigen-specific clonotypes by comparing peptide-stimulated wells against reference wells and other culture wells. For a clone to be called positive, the clone needed an FDR below 0.05, an odds ratio above 5, and a productive frequency above 0.1% in at least two of three replicate wells. Cross-reactive clonotypes were defined as significantly expanded in both SARS-CoV-2 spike wells and at least one common cold coronavirus spike condition. Similarity between CDR3 sequences was evaluated in R version 3.6.1 using Levenshtein distances (stringdist) and unrooted phylogenetic trees (ape). The public sequencing data were trimmed at Q25 with fastp and processed into clonotypes with MiXCR by TCRdb, which kept only in-frame beta chains. Rows merge per CDR3 protein into single entries with the most common DNA and genes. The V and J calls here are based on TCRdb, not the publication. This sample gives about 8,900 distinct CDR3 sequences in total; 60% to 75% of them show up just once. The leading ten clones occupy 30% of the sample.

In the paper's terms, the treatment or condition label means: 10-day PBMC culture with coronavirus spike peptide pools or control peptides (ViraFEST assay). The ViraFEST assay was used in the study, in which antigen-specific T cells were expanded with peptide pools and expanded clonotypes were subsequently identified by TCR sequencing. Positive SARS-CoV-2 PCR tests in the convalescent patients dated from March to December 2020, before Alpha, Beta and Delta variants emerged in the United States. Over 1.5 million PBMCs per well were cultured in IMDM with roughly 5% human AB serum and 7.5 to 10 IU/ml IL-2, plus 10 ug/ml peptide pools. On days 3 and 7, half of the culture medium was replaced with fresh IL-2-containing medium. Once the cells had been in culture for about 10 days, the EasySep CD4+ T cell isolation kit was used to isolate CD4+ T cells by negative selection. PBMCs were separated from whole blood using Ficoll-Paque Plus gradient centrifugation and then either used fresh or cryopreserved at -140C. Culture conditions were generally each tested in triplicate wells.

A word on this clonotype: The specificity of this receptor is unknown. Base qualities are not provided; no much larger clone lies one nucleotide away.

The junction carries 6 bases between V and J, which are trimmed by 3 bases and 6 bases respectively. Taken from cysteine to phenylalanine, the CDR3 has 10 residues. Kept here is only the CDR3 DNA, which spans 30 bases and is read in frame from base 1. The germline V gene (reference sequence) supplies CDR1 DFQATT and CDR2 SNEGSKA. In this chain, TRBV20-1 is recombined with TRBJ2-7, with no D gene named confidently. The sequenced sample was CD4+ T cells from blood, cultured in vitro. The sequence came from a human donor who had recovered from COVID-19. The CDR3 in this case is CSASLGEQYF. The nucleotides are TGCAGTGCTAGTCTCGGCGAGCAGTACTTC.